This section outlines one T cell receptor beta chain sequence together with its context. It was with 60 Vbeta and 13 Jbeta primers that the PCR ran. Here immunoSEQ multiplex PCR was the method, and the copy in TCRdb shows in-frame clones only, minus some. The sample yields over 200,000 clones, around 80% seen once. The entry originates in a study of cytomegalovirus exposure and HLA in healthy donors. Sequencing was carried out using PBMCs. This receptor was identified in a woman aged 55-70 years in good health and CMV-seropositive.

The CDR3 protein is CASSFGGADTEAFF. CDR3 nucleotides: TGCGCCAGCAGCTTCGGGGGGGCGGACACTGAAGCTTTCTTT. This chain links TRBV5-1 with TRBJ1-1; tentative D call: TRBD1 (6 bases). The CDR3 runs 14 residues. Germline-derived CDR1 and CDR2 are SGHRS and YFSETQ. The V gene lost 2 bases and the J gene lost 3 bases, with 11 bases spanning the gap.